This T cell receptor (beta chain) was found in a study of T cells after yellow fever vaccination. Regarding the study as a whole: Most clones from primary vaccination resurfaced after the booster (about 96% CD4, about 91% CD8).

TCRdb recomputed calls from the 5' RACE reads with MiXCR, one row per CDR3 protein. This table has approximately 330,000 distinct CDR3 sequences, around 12% appearing once. The CDR3 consists of 15 residues. Germline assignment: CDR1 SGDLS and CDR2 YYNGEE. The ends lost 5 bases at V and 0 bases at J; junction bases unmatched: 7. In this sample, this clonotype turned up many times. Antigen unknown. This receptor was obtained from a young man who received the YFV17D yellow fever vaccine. This specimen was CD4+ T cells sorted from PBMCs, taken 15 days after the yellow fever booster vaccination. The chain is built from TRBV9 and TRBJ1-1; 7 nucleotides align to TRBD1. As DNA, the CDR3 is TGTGCCAGCAGGCCTCAACAGGGGATGAACACTGAAGCTTTCTTT. Protein: CASRPQQGMNTEAFF.